These 2 T cell receptor beta chains share one sample of origin, sequenced in a study of T-cell memory formation after mild COVID-19. TCRdb recomputed calls from the 5' RACE reads with MiXCR, one row per CDR3 protein. In the table there are hundreds of thousands of distinct CDR3 sequences, about 20% of which are singletons. The sequencing sample was made of PBMCs or a T cell subset sorted from them (not recorded which). The receptor source for this set is an adult woman who had mild COVID-19 (a few samples of this study predate the infection). Cell type and time point are not known.

V usage is TRBV7-6 and J usage is TRBJ2-7; the match to TRBD2 covers 15 bases. The trim removed 4 bases at V and 7 bases at J, leaving 11 bases unmatched. Germline assignment: CDR1 SGHVS and CDR2 FNYEAQ. The CDR3 runs to 17 residues. CDR3 sequence: CASSSGLAGGLDAEQYF. DNA of the CDR3: TGTGCCAGCAGCTCGGGACTAGCGGGGGGCTTGGACGCAGAGCAGTACTTC.

The J gene is TRBJ1-1, the V gene TRBV10-3; possible D gene TRBD1, 6 bases. This CDR3 region has 16 residues. The ends were cut back, 0 bases at V and 0 bases at J, with 11 bases in the middle. Germline CDR1 ENHRY, CDR2 SYGVKD. This chain's CDR3 is CAISESQGIMNTEAFF. CDR3 nucleotide sequence: TGTGCCATCAGTGAGTCCCAGGGGATCATGAACACTGAAGCTTTCTTT.